The entry that follows covers one T cell receptor (beta chain) sequence. This record belongs to a study of blood T cell repertoires in COVID-19. Looking at the study overall: The cDNA or gDNA used as material had been derived from T cells, B-cell-depleted T cells, or PBMCs.

Under the authors' procedure: Reference gene primer amplification gave estimated nucleated cell counts. Some clones are missing from TCRdb's copy, which holds only in-frame ones; the method was immunoSEQ multiplex PCR. The V and J calls and clone size are taken from that table; D and trimming were inferred from the DNA. The table has fewer than 600,000 clones, 70% to 90% seen once. Those enrolled, adults aged roughly 18 to 89 years, came from 24 US areas. Recovery among Cohort 3 donors was established by two negative PCRs, clearance, or symptom resolution. The CDR3 is 13 amino acids. CDR1 and CDR2 (germline): SGHDT, YYEEEE. V lost 3 bases and J 9 bases, leaving 13 bases between the germline ends.

The TCR originated in a woman aged 40 to 50 who had recovered from COVID-19. This chain connects TRBV5-6 to TRBJ2-1; D is unclear. Input material: PBMCs or T cells enriched from blood (not recorded which). Written as DNA, the CDR3 is TGTGCCAGCAGCTCGCCGGTCTCGGGTGAGCAGTTCTTC. It encodes CASSSPVSGEQFF.